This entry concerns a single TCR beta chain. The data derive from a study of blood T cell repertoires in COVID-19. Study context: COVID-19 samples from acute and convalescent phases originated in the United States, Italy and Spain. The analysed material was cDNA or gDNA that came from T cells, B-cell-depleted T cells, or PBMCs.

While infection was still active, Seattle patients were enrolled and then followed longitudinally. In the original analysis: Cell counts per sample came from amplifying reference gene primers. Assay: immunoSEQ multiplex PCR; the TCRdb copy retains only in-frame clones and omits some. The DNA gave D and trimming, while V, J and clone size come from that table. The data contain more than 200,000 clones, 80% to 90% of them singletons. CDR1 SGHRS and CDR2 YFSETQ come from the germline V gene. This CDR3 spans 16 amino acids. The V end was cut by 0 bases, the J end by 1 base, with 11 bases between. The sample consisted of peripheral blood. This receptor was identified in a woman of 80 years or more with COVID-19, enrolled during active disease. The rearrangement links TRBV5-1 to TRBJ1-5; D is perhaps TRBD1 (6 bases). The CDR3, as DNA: TGCGCCAGCAGCTTGGAGGGGCAGGGGAGCAATCAGCCCCAGCATTTT. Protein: CASSLEGQGSNQPQHF.